This T cell receptor (beta chain) came from a study of blood T cell repertoires in COVID-19. Study information: Samples came from the United States, Italy and Spain, spanning acute and convalescent COVID-19. Sources were T cells, B-cell-depleted T cells, or PBMCs; the material itself was cDNA or gDNA.

V gave up 6 bases and J gave up 2 bases, with 11 bases separating them. The CDR3 has 14 residues. Germline CDR1 is KGHSH and CDR2 is LQKENI. Original processing methods: For nucleated cells, counts were estimated from reference gene primer amplification. The repertoire was sequenced with immunoSEQ multiplex PCR; TCRdb's copy has only in-frame clones and lacks some. The V and J calls and clone size come from that table; D and trimming were worked out from the DNA. The table lists about 250,000 clones, 80% to 85% of them singletons. Sequencing was carried out using peripheral blood. The rearrangement links TRBV18 to TRBJ1-3; no definite D call. This receptor was taken from a man aged 35 to 55 with acute or convalescent COVID-19. The CDR3 is CASSPDGAGNTIYF. CDR3 nucleotides: TGTGCCAGCTCCCCTGATGGAGCTGGAAACACCATATATTTT.